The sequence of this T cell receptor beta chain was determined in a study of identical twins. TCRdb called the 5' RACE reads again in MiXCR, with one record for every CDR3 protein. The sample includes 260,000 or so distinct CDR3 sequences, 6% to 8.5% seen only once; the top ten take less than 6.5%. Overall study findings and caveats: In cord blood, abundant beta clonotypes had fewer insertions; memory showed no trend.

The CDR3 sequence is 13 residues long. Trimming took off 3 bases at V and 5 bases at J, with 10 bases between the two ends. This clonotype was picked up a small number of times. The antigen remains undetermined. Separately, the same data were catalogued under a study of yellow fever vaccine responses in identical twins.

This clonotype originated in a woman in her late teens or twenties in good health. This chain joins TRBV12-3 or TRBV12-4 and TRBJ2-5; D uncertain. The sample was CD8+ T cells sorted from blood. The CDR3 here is CASSLSPLETQYF. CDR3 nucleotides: TGTGCCAGCAGTTTGAGTCCCTTGGAGACCCAGTACTTC.